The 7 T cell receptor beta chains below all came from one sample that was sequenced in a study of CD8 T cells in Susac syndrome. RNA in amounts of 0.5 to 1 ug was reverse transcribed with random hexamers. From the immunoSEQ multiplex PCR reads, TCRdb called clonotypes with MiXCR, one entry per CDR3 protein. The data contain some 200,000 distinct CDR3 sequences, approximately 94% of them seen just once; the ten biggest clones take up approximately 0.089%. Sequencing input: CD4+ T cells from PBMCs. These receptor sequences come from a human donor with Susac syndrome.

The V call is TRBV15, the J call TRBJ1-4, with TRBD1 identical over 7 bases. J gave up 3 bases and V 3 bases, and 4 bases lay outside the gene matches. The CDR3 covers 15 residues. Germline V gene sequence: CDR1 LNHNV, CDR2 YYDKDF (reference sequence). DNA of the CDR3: TGTGCCACCAGCAGCCTGGACAGGCCTAATGAAAAACTGTTTTTT. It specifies CATSSLDRPNEKLFF.

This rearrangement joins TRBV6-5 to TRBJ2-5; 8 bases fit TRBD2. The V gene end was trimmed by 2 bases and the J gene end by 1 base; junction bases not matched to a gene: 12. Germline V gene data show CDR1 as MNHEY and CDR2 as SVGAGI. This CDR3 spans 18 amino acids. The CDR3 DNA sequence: TGTGCCAGCAGTTACCCTGGACTAGCCCCGGGGGGCCAAGAGACCCAGTACTTC. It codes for CASSYPGLAPGGQETQYF.

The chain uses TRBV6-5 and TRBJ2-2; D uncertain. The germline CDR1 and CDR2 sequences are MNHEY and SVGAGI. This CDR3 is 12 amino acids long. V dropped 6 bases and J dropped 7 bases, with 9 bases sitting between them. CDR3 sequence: CASSFSNGELFF. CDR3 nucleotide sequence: TGTGCCAGCAGCTTCTCGAACGGGGAGCTGTTTTTT.

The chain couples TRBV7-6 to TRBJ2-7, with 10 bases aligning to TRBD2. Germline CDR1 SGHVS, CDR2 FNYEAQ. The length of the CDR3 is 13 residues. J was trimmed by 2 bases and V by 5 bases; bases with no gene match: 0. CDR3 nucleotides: TGTGCCAGCAGCGGACTAGCGGCCTACGAGCAGTACTTC. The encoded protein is CASSGLAAYEQYF.

CDR3 in amino acids: CASRTRQGASGYTF. The CDR3 coding sequence is TGTGCCAGCAGGACTAGACAGGGGGCGTCTGGCTACACCTTC. This chain links TRBV12-3 or TRBV12-4 with TRBJ1-2; 10 bases are shared with TRBD1. This CDR3 is 14 amino acids long. J gave up 7 bases and V 6 bases, and 8 bases lay outside the gene matches.

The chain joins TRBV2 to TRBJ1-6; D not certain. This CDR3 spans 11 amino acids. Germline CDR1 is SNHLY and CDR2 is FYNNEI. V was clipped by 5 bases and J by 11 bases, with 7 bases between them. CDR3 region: CASSRVPPLHF. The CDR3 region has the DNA TGTGCCAGCAGTCGCGTACCACCCCTCCACTTT.

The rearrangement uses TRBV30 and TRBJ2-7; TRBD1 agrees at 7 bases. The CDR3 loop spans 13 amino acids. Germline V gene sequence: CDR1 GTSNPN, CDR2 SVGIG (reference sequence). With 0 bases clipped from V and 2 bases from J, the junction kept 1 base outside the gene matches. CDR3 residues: CAWSVQGTYEQYF. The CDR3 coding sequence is TGTGCCTGGAGTGTACAGGGGACCTACGAGCAGTACTTC.